This entry describes one T cell receptor (beta chain). Its antigen is unidentified. Other DNA sequences in this specimen translate into the identical CDR3. This record belongs to a study of shared clonotypes between healthy human individuals. Whole-study results and caveats: Roughly 4.6% of naive CD4 clonotypes were common to a handful of donors.

Here immunoSEQ multiplex PCR was the method, and the copy in TCRdb shows in-frame clones only, minus some. The sample has some 2,500,000 clones, approximately 94% seen once. CDR1 is SGHTA and CDR2 is FQGNSA in the germline V gene. Trimming removed 1 base from V and 4 bases from J, with 7 bases in between. The CDR3 consists of 13 residues. The sequence derives from a man between 18 and 29 years old in good health. Some clones in this sample may be carry-over from other donors' samples. Source material: naive CD4+ T cells from PBMCs. The subset denotes: CD45RA+ positively selected. This chain links TRBV7-2 with TRBJ2-5; D may be TRBD2 (5 bases). CDR3: CASSLGSGETQYF. CDR3 bases: TGTGCCAGCAGCTTAGGGAGCGGAGAGACCCAGTACTTC.